A single sample is the source of the 11 T cell receptor beta chains below, sequenced in a study of OX40 agonist ivuxolimab in advanced cancers. Clones were sequenced by immunoSEQ multiplex PCR, and TCRdb holds only the in-frame ones, with some missing. The table includes roughly 80,000 clones, about 90% detected once. This specimen consisted of CD4+ or CD8+ T cells sorted from blood, obtained in a trial of the OX40 agonist ivuxolimab. Source of these receptors: an adult with an advanced solid tumor such as melanoma, head and neck, liver or kidney cancer.

The chain joins TRBV6-1 to TRBJ1-2; 9 bases are shared with TRBD1. The CDR3 sequence is 15 residues long. The V segment lost 5 bases and the J segment 6 bases; nucleotides outside the gene matches: 10. Germline loops: CDR1 MNHNS, CDR2 SASEGT. This CDR3 reads CASSQLTGGIDGYTF. The CDR3 region has the DNA TGTGCCAGCAGTCAGCTGACAGGGGGTATCGATGGCTACACCTTC.

This chain uses TRBV27 with TRBJ1-6, with no clear D. Per the germline V gene, CDR1 is MNHEY and CDR2 is SMNVEV (reference sequence). The CDR3 is 12 amino acids. Trimming took off 3 bases at V and 8 bases at J, with 5 bases between the two ends. The CDR3 protein is CASSFGYSPLHF. The CDR3 DNA reads as TGTGCCAGCAGTTTCGGTTATTCACCCCTCCACTTT.

The chain recombines TRBV6-1 with TRBJ1-5, with D maybe TRBD1 (6 bases). Deletions cut 4 bases from V and 3 bases from J, with 10 bases between. The length of the CDR3 is 14 residues. The germline V gene has CDR1 MNHNS and CDR2 SASEGT. CDR3 sequence: CASSVDSLNQPQHF. The CDR3 DNA sequence: TGTGCCAGCAGTGTGGACAGCCTCAATCAGCCCCAGCATTTT.

The chain couples TRBV11-3 to TRBJ2-7; D is undetermined. This CDR3 has 13 amino acids. Trimming left V 3 bases short and J 0 bases short, with 6 bases between. In germline, CDR1 is SGHNT, CDR2 YENEEA. CDR3 residues: CASSFRTSYEQYF. The CDR3 coding sequence is TGTGCCAGCAGCTTCCGAACCTCCTACGAGCAGTACTTC.

The V and J genes are TRBV7-8 and TRBJ2-7, with D tentatively TRBD1 or TRBD2 (5 bases each). Germline assignment: CDR1 SGHVS and CDR2 FQNEAQ. The CDR3 is 15 amino acids. The V end was cut by 5 bases, the J end by 2 bases, with 16 bases between. CDR3 region: CASSPRGTLPYEQYF. CDR3 DNA sequence: TGTGCCAGCAGCCCACGAGGGACCCTCCCCTACGAGCAGTACTTC. The full variable domain, in which reference TRBV7-8 and TRBJ2-7 provide the parts outside the CDR3, is GAGVSQSPRYKVAKRGQDVALRCDPISGHVSLFWYQQALGQGPEFLTYFQNEAQLDKSGLPSDRFFAERPEGSVSTLKIQRTQQEDSAVYLCASSPRGTLPYEQYFGPGTRLTVT.

The chain has TRBV18 and TRBJ2-1; no definite D call. CDR1 and CDR2 (germline): KGHSH, LQKENI. V lost 4 bases to trimming and J lost 5 bases, with 6 bases between them. The CDR3 runs to 12 residues. CDR3 nucleotides: TGTGCCAGCTCACTCCTGGACAATGAGCAGTTCTTC. It is translated as CASSLLDNEQFF.

V usage is TRBV4-3 and J usage is TRBJ1-2, with 10 bases that match TRBD1. The CDR3 totals 13 residues. CDR1 is LGHNA, CDR2 YSLEER, per germline. The V and J ends lost 3 bases and 8 bases, in that order; junction bases with no gene match: 3. The CDR3 is CASSHGTGDGYTF. DNA of the CDR3: TGCGCCAGCAGCCACGGGACAGGGGACGGCTACACCTTC.

The chain links TRBV2 to TRBJ1-2; D unresolved. The length of the CDR3 is 11 residues. Germline values: CDR1 SNHLY, CDR2 FYNNEI. Trimming cost V 8 bases and J 2 bases, with 6 bases left between them. The CDR3 sequence is CASSGNYGYTF. The DNA for the CDR3 is TGTGCCAGCTCGGGGAACTATGGCTACACCTTC.

The chain uses TRBV25-1 and TRBJ2-7; possibly TRBD1 or TRBD2 for D (5 bases each). This CDR3 comprises 14 residues. The ends were cut back, 6 bases at V and 3 bases at J, with 15 bases in the middle. Germline CDR1 and CDR2: MGHDK and SYGVNS. The CDR3 region has the DNA TGTGCCAGCAGCAGAGCGTGGGGGATCTACGAGCAGTACTTC. Amino acid sequence: CASSRAWGIYEQYF.

The rearrangement links TRBV30 to TRBJ2-3; possible D gene TRBD2, 6 bases. CDR1 is GTSNPN, CDR2 SVGIG, per germline (reference sequence). Trimming left V 1 base short and J 1 base short, with 18 bases between. The CDR3 is 17 amino acids. The DNA of the CDR3 is TGTGCCTGGAGTGCAAACCCCATAGGGGAGGGCACAGATACGCAGTATTTT. Its translation is CAWSANPIGEGTDTQYF. Using reference TRBV30 and TRBJ2-3 for the parts outside the CDR3, the full variable domain is SQTIHQWPATLVQPVGSPLSLECTVEGTSNPNLYWYRQAAGRGLQLLFYSVGIGQISSEVPQNLSASRPQDRQFILSSKKLLLSDSGFYLCAWSANPIGEGTDTQYFGPGTRLTVL.

The chain carries TRBV10-3 and TRBJ2-1; maybe TRBD2 (5 bases). This CDR3 comprises 15 residues. Trimming took 6 bases from V and 5 from J, leaving 17 bases between them. Germline lookup yields CDR1 ENHRY and CDR2 SYGVKD. The CDR3 DNA reads as TGTGCCATCAGCAACGGGGTTCGGGCTAACAATGAGCAGTTCTTC. Translation: CAISNGVRANNEQFF.